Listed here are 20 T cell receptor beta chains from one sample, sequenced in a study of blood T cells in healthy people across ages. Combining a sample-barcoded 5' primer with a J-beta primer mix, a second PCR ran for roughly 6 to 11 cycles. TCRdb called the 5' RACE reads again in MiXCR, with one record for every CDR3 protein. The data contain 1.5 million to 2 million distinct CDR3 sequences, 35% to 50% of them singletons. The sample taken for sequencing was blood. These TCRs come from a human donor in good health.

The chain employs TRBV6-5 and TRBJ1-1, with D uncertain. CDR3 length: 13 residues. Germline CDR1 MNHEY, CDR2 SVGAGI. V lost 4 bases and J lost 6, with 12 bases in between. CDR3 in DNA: TGTGCCAGCAGTTCCACCTATCCACCTGAAGCTTTCTTT. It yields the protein CASSSTYPPEAFF.

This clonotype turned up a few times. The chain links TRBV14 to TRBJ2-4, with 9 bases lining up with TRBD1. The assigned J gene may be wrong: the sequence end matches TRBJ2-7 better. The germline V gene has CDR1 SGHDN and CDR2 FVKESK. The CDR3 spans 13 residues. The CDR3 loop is CASSRQGGGEQYF. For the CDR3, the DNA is TGTGCCAGCAGTCGACAGGGGGGAGGCGAGCAGTACTTC.

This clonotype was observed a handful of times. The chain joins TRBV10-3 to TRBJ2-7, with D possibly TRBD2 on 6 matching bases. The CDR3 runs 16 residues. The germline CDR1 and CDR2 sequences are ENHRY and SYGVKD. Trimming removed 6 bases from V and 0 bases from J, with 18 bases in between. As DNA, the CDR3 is TGTGCCATCAGGGTAAATAGCGGATCCCGCTCCTACGAGCAGTACTTC. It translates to CAIRVNSGSRSYEQYF.

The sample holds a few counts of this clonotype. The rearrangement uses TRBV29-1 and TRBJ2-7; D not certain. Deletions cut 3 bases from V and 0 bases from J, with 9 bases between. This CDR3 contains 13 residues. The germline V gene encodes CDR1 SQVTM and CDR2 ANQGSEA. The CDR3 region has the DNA TGCAGCGTTGAGTCCCCGCTCTCCTACGAGCAGTACTTC. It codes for CSVESPLSYEQYF.

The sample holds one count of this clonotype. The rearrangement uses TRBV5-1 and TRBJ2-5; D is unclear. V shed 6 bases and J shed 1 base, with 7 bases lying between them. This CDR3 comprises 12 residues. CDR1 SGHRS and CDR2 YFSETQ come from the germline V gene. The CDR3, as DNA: TGCGCCAGCAAGCTGGTCCAAGAGACCCAGTACTTC. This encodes CASKLVQETQYF.

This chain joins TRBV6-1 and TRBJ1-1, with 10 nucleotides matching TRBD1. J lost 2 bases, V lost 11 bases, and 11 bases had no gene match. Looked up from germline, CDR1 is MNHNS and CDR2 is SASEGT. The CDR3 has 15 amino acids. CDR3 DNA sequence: TGTGCCTCCACAATAAGGACAGGGGGAAACACTGAAGCTTTCTTT. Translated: CASTIRTGGNTEAFF.

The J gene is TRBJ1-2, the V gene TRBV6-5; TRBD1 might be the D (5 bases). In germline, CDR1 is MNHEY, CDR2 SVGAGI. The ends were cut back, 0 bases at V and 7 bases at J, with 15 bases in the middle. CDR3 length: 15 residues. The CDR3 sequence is CASSYSQGEGCGYTF. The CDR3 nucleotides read TGTGCCAGCAGTTACTCTCAAGGGGAGGGCTGTGGCTACACCTTC.

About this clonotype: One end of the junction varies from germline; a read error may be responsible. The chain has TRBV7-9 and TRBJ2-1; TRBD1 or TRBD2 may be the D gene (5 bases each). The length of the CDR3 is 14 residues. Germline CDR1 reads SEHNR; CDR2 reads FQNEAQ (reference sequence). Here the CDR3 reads CASSSPGPYNGQFF. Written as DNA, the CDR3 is TGTGCCAGCAGCTCCCCGGGACCCTACAATGGGCAGTTCTTC.

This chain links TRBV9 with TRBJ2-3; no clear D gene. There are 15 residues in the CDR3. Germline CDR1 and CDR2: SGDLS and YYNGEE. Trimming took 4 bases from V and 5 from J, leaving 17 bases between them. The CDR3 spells CASSPSLGFQDTQYF. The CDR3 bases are TGTGCCAGCAGCCCCTCATTAGGGTTCCAAGATACGCAGTATTTT.

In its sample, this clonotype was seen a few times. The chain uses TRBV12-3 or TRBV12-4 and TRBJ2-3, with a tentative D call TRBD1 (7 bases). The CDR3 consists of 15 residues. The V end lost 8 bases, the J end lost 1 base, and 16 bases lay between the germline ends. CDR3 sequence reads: CASGGTAIGTDTQYF. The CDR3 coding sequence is TGTGCCAGCGGCGGGACAGCGATTGGCACAGATACGCAGTATTTT.

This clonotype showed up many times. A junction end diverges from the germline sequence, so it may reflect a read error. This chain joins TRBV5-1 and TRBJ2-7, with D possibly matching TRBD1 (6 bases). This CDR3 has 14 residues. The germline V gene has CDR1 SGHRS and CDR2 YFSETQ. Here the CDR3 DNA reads TGTGCCAGCAGTCTAGGGACATTTTCCTACGAGCAGTACTTC. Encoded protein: CASSLGTFSYEQYF. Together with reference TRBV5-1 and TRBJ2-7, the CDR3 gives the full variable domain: KAGVTQTPRYLIKTRGQQVTLSCSPISGHRSVSWYQQTPGQGLQFLFEYFSETQRNKGNFPGRFSGRQFSNSRSEMNVSTLELGDSALYLCASSLGTFSYEQYFGPGTRLTVT.

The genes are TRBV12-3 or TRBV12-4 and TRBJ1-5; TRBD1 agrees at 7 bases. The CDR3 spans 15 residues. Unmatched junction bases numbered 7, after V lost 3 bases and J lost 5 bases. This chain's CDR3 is CASSLTGRRYQPQHF. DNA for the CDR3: TGTGCCAGCAGTTTGACAGGGCGGAGGTATCAGCCCCAGCATTTT.

CDR3 in amino acids: CASRPRPLGEQYF. CDR3 DNA: TGTGCCAGCAGACCTCGACCCCTCGGAGAGCAGTACTTC. The rearrangement uses TRBV6-5 and TRBJ2-7; unclear D gene. This CDR3 contains 13 residues. The V end was cut by 6 bases, the J end by 7 bases, with 16 bases between. Germline CDR1 is MNHEY and CDR2 is SVGAGI.

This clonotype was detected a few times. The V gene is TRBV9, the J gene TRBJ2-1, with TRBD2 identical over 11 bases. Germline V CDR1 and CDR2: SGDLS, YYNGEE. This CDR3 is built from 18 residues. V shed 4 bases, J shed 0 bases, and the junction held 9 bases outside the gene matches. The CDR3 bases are TGTGCCAGCAGCTCTCGATTAGCGGGGGGGCGCTCCTACAATGAGCAGTTCTTC. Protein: CASSSRLAGGRSYNEQFF.

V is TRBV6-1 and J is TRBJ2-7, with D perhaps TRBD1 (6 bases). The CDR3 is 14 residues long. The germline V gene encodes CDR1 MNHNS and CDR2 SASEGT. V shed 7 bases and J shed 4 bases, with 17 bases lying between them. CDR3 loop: CASNVRTRGYEQYF. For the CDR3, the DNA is TGTGCCAGCAACGTCAGGACCAGGGGATACGAGCAGTACTTC.

CDR3 nucleotides: TGTGCCACCAGTCTCCCCGGGACTTTAAATGAGCAGTTCTTC. It is translated as CATSLPGTLNEQFF. The chain has TRBV24-1 and TRBJ2-1; D is possibly TRBD2 (6 bases). The CDR3 sequence is 14 residues long. The V end was cut by 6 bases, the J end by 7 bases, with 15 bases between. Germline CDR1 reads KGHDR; CDR2 reads SFDVKD.

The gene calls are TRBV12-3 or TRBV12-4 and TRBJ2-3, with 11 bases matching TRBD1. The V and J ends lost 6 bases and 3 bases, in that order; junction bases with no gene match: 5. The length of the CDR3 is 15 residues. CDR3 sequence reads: CASRPGTGGTDTQYF. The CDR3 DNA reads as TGTGCCAGCAGACCTGGGACAGGGGGAACAGATACGCAGTATTTT.

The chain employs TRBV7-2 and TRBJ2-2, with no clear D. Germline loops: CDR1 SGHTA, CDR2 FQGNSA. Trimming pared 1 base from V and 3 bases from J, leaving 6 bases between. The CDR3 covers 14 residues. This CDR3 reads CASSLVTDTGELFF. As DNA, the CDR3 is TGTGCCAGCAGCTTAGTTACAGACACCGGGGAGCTGTTTTTT.

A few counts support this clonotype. The chain's CDR3 is CASSTLMAGATNIQYF. CDR3 in DNA: TGTGCCAGCAGTACCCTTATGGCGGGGGCCACGAACATTCAGTACTTC. The chain carries TRBV6-6 and TRBJ2-4; tentative D call: TRBD2 (7 bases). The CDR3 length is 16 residues. Germline CDR1 is MNHNY and CDR2 is SVGAGI (reference sequence). Trimming shortened V by 5 bases and J by 7 bases, and 21 bases separated the two germline ends.

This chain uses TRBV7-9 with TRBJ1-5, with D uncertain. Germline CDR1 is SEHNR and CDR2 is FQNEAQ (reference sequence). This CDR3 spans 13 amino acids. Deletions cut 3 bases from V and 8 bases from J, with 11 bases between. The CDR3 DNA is TGTGCCAGCAGCTTCGGTAACATCGAGCCCCAGCATTTT. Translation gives CASSFGNIEPQHF.